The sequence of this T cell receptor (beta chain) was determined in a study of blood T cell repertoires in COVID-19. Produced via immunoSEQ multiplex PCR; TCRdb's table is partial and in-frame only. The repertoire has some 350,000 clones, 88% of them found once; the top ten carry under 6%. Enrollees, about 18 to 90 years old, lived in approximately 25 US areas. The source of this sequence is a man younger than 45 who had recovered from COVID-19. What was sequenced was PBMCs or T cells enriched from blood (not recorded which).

CDR3 protein: CASRQLSGNTIYF. DNA of the CDR3: TGTGCCAGCAGACAGCTCTCTGGAAACACCATATATTTT. The rearrangement links TRBV6-5 to TRBJ1-3; no clear D gene. This CDR3 region has 13 residues. Germline V lookup: CDR1 MNHEY, CDR2 SVGAGI. V gave up 6 bases and J gave up 0 bases, with 6 bases separating them.